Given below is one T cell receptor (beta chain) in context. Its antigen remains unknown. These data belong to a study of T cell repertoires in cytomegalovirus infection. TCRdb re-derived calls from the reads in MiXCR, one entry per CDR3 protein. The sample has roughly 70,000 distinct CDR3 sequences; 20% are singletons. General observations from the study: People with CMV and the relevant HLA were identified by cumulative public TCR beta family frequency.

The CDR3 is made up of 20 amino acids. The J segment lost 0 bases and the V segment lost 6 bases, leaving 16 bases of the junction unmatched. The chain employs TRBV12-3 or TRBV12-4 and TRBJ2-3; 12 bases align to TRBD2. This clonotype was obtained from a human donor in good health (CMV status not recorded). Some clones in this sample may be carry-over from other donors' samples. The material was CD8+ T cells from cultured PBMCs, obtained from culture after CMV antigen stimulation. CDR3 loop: CASRQVGGLAGGISTDTQYF. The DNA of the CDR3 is TGTGCCAGCAGACAAGTCGGAGGGCTAGCGGGGGGGATTAGCACAGATACGCAGTATTTT.